This entry lists 31 T cell receptor beta chains sequenced from one sample in a study of control samples from healthy donors and cancer patients. Sequencing used immunoSEQ multiplex PCR; TCRdb keeps in-frame clones, though not all of them. Found here are 63,000 or so clones, approximately 84% of them singletons; the top ten hold under 30%. The sample taken for sequencing was blood. All receptors derive from a man aged 50 to 59 in good health.

V and J are TRBV5-6 and TRBJ2-7, with 13 bases fitting TRBD2. CDR3 length: 14 residues. Germline loops: CDR1 SGHDT, CDR2 YYEEEE. The V and J ends lost 3 bases and 11 bases, in that order; junction bases with no gene match: 8. CDR3 DNA: TGTGCCAGCAGCTGGGGTGGGACTAGCGGGATGGAGTACTTC. The encoded protein is CASSWGGTSGMEYF.

The genes are TRBV28 and TRBJ1-2; D is undetermined. The CDR3 length is 12 residues. V shed 10 bases and J shed 2 bases, with 11 bases lying between them. CDR1 and CDR2 (germline): MDHEN, SYDVKM. The CDR3: CAIADNNYGYTF. The CDR3 bases are TGTGCCATCGCTGACAACAACTATGGCTACACCTTC.

V is TRBV3-1 (or the pseudogene TRBV3-2) and J is TRBJ1-6; 9 bases line up with TRBD1. This CDR3 has 15 amino acids. Losses at the gene ends were 5 bases for V and 11 bases for J; bases not matched to a gene: 10. CDR1 LGHDT and CDR2 YNNKEL come from the germline V gene (reference sequence). CDR3 region: CASSSGTGIGAPLHF. The CDR3 DNA reads as TGTGCCAGCAGCTCCGGGACAGGGATAGGAGCACCCCTCCACTTT.

The genes are TRBV29-1 and TRBJ1-1; 8 bases line up with TRBD1. The V and J ends lost 6 bases and 5 bases, in that order; junction bases with no gene match: 8. The length of the CDR3 is 13 residues. Germline V gene data show CDR1 as SQVTM and CDR2 as ANQGSEA. CDR3 sequence (DNA): TGCAGCGTCCGAATGACAGGGGAGACTGAAGCTTTCTTT. It codes for CSVRMTGETEAFF.

This clone was picked up one time. CDR3: CASSPKKAVVEKLFF. CDR3 DNA: TGTGCCAGCAGCCCTAAAAAGGCGGTGGTCGAAAAACTGTTTTTT. The rearrangement joins TRBV7-2 to TRBJ1-4; no definite D call. This CDR3 is 15 amino acids long. In germline, CDR1 is SGHTA, CDR2 FQGNSA. Trimming took 5 bases from V and 8 from J, leaving 18 bases between them. The whole variable domain, remainder taken from reference TRBV7-2 and TRBJ1-4, is GAGVSQSPSNKVTEKGKDVELRCDPISGHTALYWYRQSLGQGLEFLIYFQGNSAPDKSGLPSDRFSAERTGGSVSTLTIQRTQQEDSAVYLCASSPKKAVVEKLFFGSGTQLSVL.

Points on this clone: Germline and junction disagree at one end, which may indicate a read error. The chain combines TRBV3-1 (or the pseudogene TRBV3-2) with TRBJ1-2, with 7 positions matching TRBD1. The germline V gene has CDR1 LGHDT and CDR2 YNNKEL (reference sequence). This CDR3 region has 11 residues. CDR3 nucleotide sequence: TGTGCCAGCAGTCTCAGGGGGGAACAGGCCTTC. Its protein is CASSLRGEQAF.

This clone was counted a single time. The rearrangement links TRBV19 to TRBJ2-5; 10 positions match TRBD1. From germline, CDR1 is LNHDA and CDR2 SQIVND (reference sequence). The CDR3 sequence is 14 residues long. The V and J ends lost 6 bases and 4 bases, in that order; junction bases with no gene match: 5. CDR3 residues: CASSLGQGLETQYF. The CDR3, as DNA: TGTGCCAGTAGCCTGGGACAGGGGTTAGAGACCCAGTACTTC.

The rearrangement joins TRBV27 to TRBJ1-6; 8 bases align to TRBD1. Unmatched junction bases numbered 4, after V lost 3 bases and J lost 9 bases. Germline V CDR1 and CDR2: MNHEY, SMNVEV (reference sequence). CDR3 size: 14 residues. The CDR3 region has the DNA TGTGCCAGCAGTTTTTCCAGGGGGCGTTCACCCCTCCACTTT. It translates to CASSFSRGRSPLHF.

J is TRBJ1-2 and V is TRBV6-5, with TRBD1 matching over 7 bases. The germline gives CDR1 MNHEY, CDR2 SVGAGI. Unmatched junction bases numbered 6, after V lost 8 bases and J lost 3 bases. The CDR3 totals 13 residues. The CDR3 nucleotides read TGTGCCAGCCAGCCCAGGGGGGACTATGGCTACACCTTC. Translating gives CASQPRGDYGYTF.

The J gene is TRBJ2-5, the V gene TRBV5-1; 9 bases align to TRBD2. Losses at the gene ends were 0 bases for V and 2 bases for J; bases not matched to a gene: 2. The CDR3 extends over 15 amino acids. Germline-derived CDR1 and CDR2 are SGHRS and YFSETQ. The CDR3 bases are TGCGCCAGCAGCTTGGGACTAGCGGAACAAGAGACCCAGTACTTC. Its translation is CASSLGLAEQETQYF.

The CDR3 DNA is TGTGCCAGCAGCGTAGGGCCCTCTGGAAACACCATATATTTT. Translating it yields CASSVGPSGNTIYF. The rearrangement links TRBV11-2 to TRBJ1-3; D is ambiguous. V was pared by 5 bases and J by 0 bases, with 8 bases between. The CDR3 length is 14 residues. Germline V gene sequence: CDR1 SGHAT, CDR2 FQNNGV.

The chain combines TRBV28 with TRBJ1-6; the match to TRBD1 covers 11 bases. This CDR3 contains 18 residues. Looked up from germline, CDR1 is MDHEN and CDR2 is SYDVKM. After removal of 5 bases from V and 7 bases from J, the junction contained 13 bases not matched to a gene. The CDR3 region has the DNA TGTGCCAGCAGTCGAGGACAGGGGGCGTTTCCTAGCAATTCACCCCTCCACTTT. Protein: CASSRGQGAFPSNSPLHF. Variable domain in full (rest from reference TRBV28 and TRBJ1-6): DVKVTQSSRYLVKRTGEKVFLECVQDMDHENMFWYRQDPGLGLRLIYFSYDVKMKEKGDIPEGYSVSREKKERFSLILESASTNQTSMYLCASSRGQGAFPSNSPLHFGNGTRLTVT.

The chain combines TRBV10-3 with TRBJ2-7; 11 bases line up with TRBD2. The V gene end was trimmed by 3 bases and the J gene end by 0 bases; junction bases not matched to a gene: 16. The CDR3 has 20 residues. Looked up from germline, CDR1 is ENHRY and CDR2 is SYGVKD. The DNA for the CDR3 is TGTGCCATCAGTGACCCCTCTGGATTAGCGGGGGGGGATAGCTCCTACGAGCAGTACTTC. It specifies CAISDPSGLAGGDSSYEQYF.

The count of this clone is one. The rearrangement joins TRBV6-5 to TRBJ1-3; maybe TRBD1 (6 bases). The CDR3 contains 15 residues. Germline values: CDR1 MNHEY, CDR2 SVGAGI. Trimming left V 2 bases short and J 0 bases short, with 8 bases between. The CDR3 DNA reads as TGTGCCAGCAGTTACAGACAGGTCTCTGGAAACACCATATATTTT. Its translation: CASSYRQVSGNTIYF.

This sequence joins TRBV3-1 (or the pseudogene TRBV3-2) and TRBJ2-3; TRBD2 might be the D (5 bases). Trimming left V 4 bases short and J 1 base short, with 15 bases between. CDR1 and CDR2 (germline): LGHDT, YNNKEL (reference sequence). The CDR3 extends over 16 amino acids. For the CDR3, the DNA is TGTGCCAGCAGCCGCGAGGGAGTGGTGGGCACAGATACGCAGTATTTT. It codes for CASSREGVVGTDTQYF.

The chain recombines TRBV28 with TRBJ2-7; no clear D. Germline CDR1 reads MDHEN; CDR2 reads SYDVKM. The V end lost 7 bases, the J end lost 4 bases, and 20 bases lay between the germline ends. CDR3 size: 15 residues. CDR3 bases: TGTGCCAGCACCACCCAGACTGCCGCTCGGTACGAGCAGTACTTC. As protein: CASTTQTAARYEQYF.

This clone showed up just once. The chain has TRBV30 and TRBJ1-2; D not certain. V was trimmed by 6 bases and J by 5 bases, leaving 16 bases between them. Germline-derived CDR1 and CDR2 are GTSNPN and SVGIG (reference sequence). The CDR3 totals 13 residues. CDR3 sequence reads: CACTKGGSYGYTF. The DNA for the CDR3 is TGTGCCTGTACAAAGGGCGGGTCTTATGGCTACACCTTC.

CDR3 nucleotides: TGCGCCAGCAGCCCACAGGTGGCCACCTACGAGCAGTACTTC. It translates to CASSPQVATYEQYF. This rearrangement joins TRBV4-3 to TRBJ2-7; perhaps TRBD1 as D (5 bases). Trimming cost V 4 bases and J 2 bases, with 12 bases left between them. CDR1 and CDR2 (germline): LGHNA, YSLEER. This CDR3 comprises 14 residues.

The chain carries TRBV21-1 and TRBJ1-1; TRBD1 was called by the table and not checked on the DNA. TRBV21-1 is reported as a pseudogene. This CDR3 has 12 residues. The CDR3 region is CASSKGDREAFF. The CDR3 nucleotides read TGTGCCAGCAGCAAAGGGGACAGGGAAGCTTTCTTT.

This rearrangement joins TRBV6-5 to TRBJ2-7; 7 nucleotides match TRBD1. This CDR3 region has 12 residues. CDR1 is MNHEY, CDR2 SVGAGI, per germline. V was pared by 6 bases and J by 6 bases, with 5 bases of the junction left unmatched. This CDR3 is CASSNRGFEQYF. Written as DNA, the CDR3 is TGTGCCAGCAGCAACAGGGGATTCGAGCAGTACTTC.

The chain joins TRBV5-1 to TRBJ1-1; D gene ambiguous. Germline V gives CDR1 SGHRS, CDR2 YFSETQ. Between the trimmed V and J ends, which lost 4 bases and 3 bases, there was a span of 13 bases. The CDR3 totals 14 residues. The CDR3 DNA follows: TGCGCCAGCAGCCCGCCAGGACGGGACACTGAAGCTTTCTTT. It translates to CASSPPGRDTEAFF. The whole variable domain, remainder taken from reference TRBV5-1 and TRBJ1-1, is KAGVTQTPRYLIKTRGQQVTLSCSPISGHRSVSWYQQTPGQGLQFLFEYFSETQRNKGNFPGRFSGRQFSNSRSEMNVSTLELGDSALYLCASSPPGRDTEAFFGQGTRLTVV.

This clone was seen a few times. The chain has TRBV9 and TRBJ2-7; D remains ambiguous. CDR1 is SGDLS, CDR2 YYNGEE, per germline. Trimming removed 0 bases from V and 0 bases from J, with 7 bases in between. The CDR3 is made up of 14 amino acids. The DNA of the CDR3 is TGTGCCAGCAGCGTAGACGGATTCTCCTACGAGCAGTACTTC. Amino acids: CASSVDGFSYEQYF.

This rearrangement joins TRBV12-2 to TRBJ1-6; TRBD1, the table's D call, was not compared with the DNA. TRBV12-2 is a pseudogene. The CDR3 has 17 amino acids. The CDR3 DNA sequence: TGTGCAAGTCGTAAAGAACAGCCGCATCTAAATAATTCACCCCTCCACTTT. This sequence encodes CASRKEQPHLNNSPLHF.

The CDR3 DNA reads as TGCAGTGCTAGAGATCCGCCCGAAGCTTTCTTT. This sequence encodes CSARDPPEAFF. This sequence joins TRBV20-1 and TRBJ1-1; no reliable D call. This CDR3 has 11 amino acids. Germline CDR1 is DFQATT and CDR2 is SNEGSKA (reference sequence). V was pared by 0 bases and J by 8 bases, with 7 bases between.

The gene calls are TRBV4-2 and TRBJ2-3; 11 bases are a match to TRBD1. CDR3 length: 16 amino acids. Germline trimming cut 4 bases from V and 7 bases from J; bases unmatched to any gene: 10. CDR1 is LGHNA and CDR2 is YNFKEQ in the germline V gene. The CDR3 reads CASSLSPGQGEHTQYF. CDR3 in DNA: TGTGCCAGCAGCCTATCACCGGGACAGGGGGAACATACGCAGTATTTT.

This clone was found once. V is TRBV5-6 and J is TRBJ1-2; D is perhaps TRBD1 (5 bases). The CDR3 sequence is 15 residues long. Deletions cut 4 bases from V and 10 bases from J, with 23 bases between. Germline V gene lookup returns CDR1 SGHDT and CDR2 YYEEEE. The DNA of the CDR3 is TGTGCCAGCAGCATTCTGATTACCGGGACGGCTGACTACACCTTC. This sequence encodes CASSILITGTADYTF.

This clone was observed a handful of times. The V call is TRBV4-3, the J call TRBJ1-2; D unclear. This CDR3 contains 15 residues. Trimming left V 0 bases short and J 4 bases short, with 12 bases between. Germline V gene sequence: CDR1 LGHNA, CDR2 YSLEER. The CDR3 region has the DNA TGCGCCAGCAGCCAAGAAAGGGTGTCAGTCTATGGCTACACCTTC. This encodes CASSQERVSVYGYTF.

The rearrangement links TRBV28 to TRBJ1-1; tentatively, D is TRBD1 (6 bases). This CDR3 is 15 amino acids long. Trimming left V 5 bases short and J 4 bases short, with 17 bases between. In germline, CDR1 is MDHEN, CDR2 SYDVKM. The CDR3 DNA is TGTGCCAGCAGTCGAATACAGGGTGGAGGCACTGAAGCTTTCTTT. It translates to CASSRIQGGGTEAFF.

In regard to this clone: Other DNA sequences in the same sample also yield this CDR3. This chain links TRBV20-1 with TRBJ1-6, with a tentative D call TRBD1 (5 bases). Germline V lookup: CDR1 DFQATT, CDR2 SNEGSKA (reference sequence). The CDR3 contains 15 residues. Trimming stripped 3 bases from V and 0 bases from J, with 9 bases between. The CDR3 bases are TGCAGTGCTAGTGAGGGGAGCTCCTATAATTCACCCCTCCACTTT. This codes for CSASEGSSYNSPLHF.

This chain links TRBV19 with TRBJ1-1; a weak D match, TRBD1 (5 bases). There are 14 residues in the CDR3. V lost 7 bases to trimming and J lost 5 bases, with 17 bases between them. In germline, CDR1 is LNHDA, CDR2 SQIVND (reference sequence). The CDR3: CASNLNGGRTEAFF. The CDR3 bases are TGTGCCAGTAACCTGAATGGGGGTAGGACTGAAGCTTTCTTT.

The V gene is TRBV28, the J gene TRBJ1-1; D ambiguous. This CDR3 is built from 11 residues. The germline V gene has CDR1 MDHEN and CDR2 SYDVKM. V lost 5 bases and J lost 11, with 12 bases in between. The CDR3 spells CASSTPDRAFF. CDR3 bases: TGTGCCAGCAGTACCCCCGACCGGGCTTTCTTT.